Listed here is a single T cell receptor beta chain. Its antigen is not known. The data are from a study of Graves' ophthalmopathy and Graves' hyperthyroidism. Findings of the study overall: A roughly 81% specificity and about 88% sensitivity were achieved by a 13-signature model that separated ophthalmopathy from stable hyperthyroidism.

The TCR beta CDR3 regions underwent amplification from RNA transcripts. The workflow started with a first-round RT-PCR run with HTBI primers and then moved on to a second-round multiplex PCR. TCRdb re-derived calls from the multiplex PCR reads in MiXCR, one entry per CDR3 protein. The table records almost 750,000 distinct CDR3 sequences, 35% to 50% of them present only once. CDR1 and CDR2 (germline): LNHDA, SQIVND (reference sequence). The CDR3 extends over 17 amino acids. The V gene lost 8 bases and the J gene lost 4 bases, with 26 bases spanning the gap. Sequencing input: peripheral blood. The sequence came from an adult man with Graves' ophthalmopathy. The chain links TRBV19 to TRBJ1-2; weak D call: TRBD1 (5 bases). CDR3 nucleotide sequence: TGTGCCAGTTGGAGAGGAACAGGCCCTGGGACGGGCTATGGCTACACCTTC. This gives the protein CASWRGTGPGTGYGYTF. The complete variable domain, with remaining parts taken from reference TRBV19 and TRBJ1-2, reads DGGITQSPKYLFRKEGQNVTLSCEQNLNHDAMYWYRQDPGQGLRLIYYSQIVNDFQKGDIAEGYSVSREKKESFPLTVTSAQKNPTAFYLCASWRGTGPGTGYGYTFGSGTRLTVV.